What follows are 15 T cell receptor beta chains derived from one specimen sequenced in a study of blood T cells in healthy people across ages. For the second PCR, which ran for about 7 to 12 cycles, a sample-barcoded 5' primer and a J-beta primer mix were used. TCRdb processed the 5' RACE reads anew with MiXCR; each CDR3 protein has one entry. The sample includes some 1.5 million distinct CDR3 sequences, approximately 42% of them seen just once. Sequencing was carried out using blood. Source of these receptors: a woman younger than 30 in good health.

This chain uses TRBV6-5 with TRBJ2-1, with 9 nucleotides matching TRBD1. CDR3 length: 13 residues. CDR1 and CDR2 (germline): MNHEY, SVGAGI. V lost 7 bases, J lost 7 bases, and 5 bases stayed unmatched. This CDR3 reads CASIGTGPNEQFF. For the CDR3, the DNA is TGTGCCAGCATAGGGACAGGGCCAAATGAGCAGTTCTTC.

Comment on this clonotype: A junction boundary mismatches the germline segment, possibly from a read error. The V and J genes are TRBV20-1 and TRBJ2-1; 8 nucleotides agree with TRBD1. CDR1 and CDR2 from the germline V gene are DFQATT and SNEGSKA (reference sequence). The CDR3 is 15 residues long. CDR3 bases: TGCAGTGTTAGCCTACGGACAGGGAACTACAAGGAGCAGTTCTTC. This encodes CSVSLRTGNYKEQFF.

CDR3 residues: CASSGPSSYNEQFF. The DNA of the CDR3 is TGTGCCAGCAGTGGTCCGAGCTCCTACAATGAGCAGTTCTTC. The gene calls are TRBV2 and TRBJ2-1; D not certain. The CDR3 sequence is 14 residues long. V lost 4 bases and J 0 bases, leaving 7 bases between the germline ends. Germline V gene lookup returns CDR1 SNHLY and CDR2 FYNNEI.

The chain combines TRBV27 with TRBJ2-5; TRBD1 matches 10 bases. The last part of the DNA fits TRBJ2-7 better; the J call may be wrong. CDR3 length: 16 amino acids. Germline assignment: CDR1 MNHEY and CDR2 SMNVEV (reference sequence). The CDR3 DNA sequence: TGTGCCAGCAGTTTGCTGAGGACAGGGGGCTCCTACGAGCAGTACTTC. The encoded protein is CASSLLRTGGSYEQYF.

In the case of this clonotype: The junction departs from the called germline gene at one end, perhaps through a read error. The chain uses TRBV5-1 and TRBJ2-7; D perhaps matches TRBD1 (6 bases). The CDR3 extends over 14 amino acids. Germline CDR1 SGHRS, CDR2 YFSETQ. DNA for the CDR3: TGCGCCAGCAGCTTGGCAGGACAGACCTACGAGCGGTACTTC. Protein: CASSLAGQTYERYF.

V gene TRBV5-5 combines with J gene TRBJ2-3; D gene unclear. Germline CDR1 and CDR2: SGHKS and YYEKEE (reference sequence). V lost 5 bases, J lost 2 bases, and 9 bases lay in between. CDR3 size: 13 residues. In DNA form, the CDR3 reads TGTGCCAGCAGTTCATGGCCCACAGATACGCAGTATTTT. This sequence encodes CASSSWPTDTQYF.

The chain's CDR3 is CASSYKQGGDTEAFF. In nucleotides, the CDR3 is TGTGCCAGCAGTTACAAACAGGGAGGCGACACTGAAGCTTTCTTT. This chain joins TRBV6-6 and TRBJ1-1, with D possibly being TRBD1 (6 bases). CDR3 length: 15 amino acids. Trimming cost V 2 bases and J 3 bases, with 13 bases left between them. Per the germline V gene, CDR1 is MNHNY and CDR2 is SVGAGI (reference sequence).

About this clonotype itself: A junction end diverges from the germline sequence, so it may reflect a read error. The chain couples TRBV4-1 to TRBJ1-1; a weak D match, TRBD1 (5 bases). The CDR3 consists of 14 residues. In germline, CDR1 is MGHRA, CDR2 YSYEKL. The CDR3 sequence: CASSQASGSTEPFF. As DNA, the CDR3 is TGCGCCAGCAGCCAAGCCTCAGGGTCCACTGAACCTTTCTTT.

This clonotype has just one count. This may be a read error, as it is one base from a much larger clone. This chain joins TRBV29-1 and TRBJ2-3; D remains ambiguous. V was clipped by 7 bases and J by 5 bases, with 16 bases between them. The CDR3 spans 13 residues. CDR1 is SQVTM and CDR2 is ANQGSEA in the germline V gene. The CDR3 sequence: CSARRVGIDTQYF. The DNA of the CDR3 is TGCAGCGCAAGGAGAGTGGGCATAGATACGCAGTATTTT.

In the case of this clonotype: An end of the junction does not agree with germline; a read error may underlie this. The chain joins TRBV7-6 to TRBJ2-7, with a possible D match to TRBD2 (6 bases). The CDR3 spans 12 residues. CDR1 and CDR2 from the germline V gene are SGHVS and FNYEAQ. CDR3 loop: CTSSPLGGEQYF. The CDR3 bases are TGTACCAGCAGCCCACTGGGGGGCGAGCAGTACTTC.

The chain carries TRBV2 and TRBJ1-5; 8 nucleotides match TRBD1. This CDR3 contains 15 residues. The V and J ends lost 6 bases and 0 bases, in that order; junction bases with no gene match: 4. In germline, CDR1 is SNHLY, CDR2 FYNNEI. The CDR3 coding sequence is TGTGCCAGCAGGGGGGACAGGCTTAGCAATCAGCCCCAGCATTTT. Its protein is CASRGDRLSNQPQHF.

This clonotype was observed a handful of times. The chain uses TRBV20-1 and TRBJ1-2; TRBD1 is a possible D gene (5 bases). The CDR3 totals 13 residues. V was clipped by 1 base and J by 1 base, with 7 bases between them. CDR1 and CDR2 (germline): DFQATT, SNEGSKA (reference sequence). The CDR3 coding sequence is TGCAGTGCTAGAGGCGGGGGTAACTATGGCTACACCTTC. Translation: CSARGGGNYGYTF.

The chain recombines TRBV7-9 with TRBJ2-1; TRBD2 aligns across 13 bases. The V gene end was trimmed by 3 bases and the J gene end by 7 bases; junction bases not matched to a gene: 3. Germline CDR1 reads SEHNR; CDR2 reads FQNEAQ (reference sequence). The CDR3 covers 15 residues. The CDR3 region is CASSLTSGGPNEQFF. CDR3 DNA sequence: TGTGCCAGCAGCTTGACTAGCGGGGGGCCTAATGAGCAGTTCTTC.

The chain is built from TRBV20-1 and TRBJ2-1, with D unresolved. V was shortened by 3 bases and J by 0 bases, with 12 bases between the two germline ends. Germline V lookup: CDR1 DFQATT, CDR2 SNEGSKA (reference sequence). This CDR3 contains 15 residues. For the CDR3, the DNA is TGCAGTGCTAGCCGGGCACCAAGCTCCTACAATGAGCAGTTCTTC. Translating gives CSASRAPSSYNEQFF.

This clonotype is a singleton in its sample. DNA for the CDR3: TGTGCCAGCAGTTTAGAGGGTCCGACCTTAGGGGGCGAGCAGTACTTC. Its translation: CASSLEGPTLGGEQYF. The chain carries TRBV27 and TRBJ2-7; maybe TRBD1 (6 bases). Germline V CDR1 and CDR2: MNHEY, SMNVEV (reference sequence). V was pared by 2 bases and J by 6 bases, with 20 bases between. This CDR3 comprises 16 residues.